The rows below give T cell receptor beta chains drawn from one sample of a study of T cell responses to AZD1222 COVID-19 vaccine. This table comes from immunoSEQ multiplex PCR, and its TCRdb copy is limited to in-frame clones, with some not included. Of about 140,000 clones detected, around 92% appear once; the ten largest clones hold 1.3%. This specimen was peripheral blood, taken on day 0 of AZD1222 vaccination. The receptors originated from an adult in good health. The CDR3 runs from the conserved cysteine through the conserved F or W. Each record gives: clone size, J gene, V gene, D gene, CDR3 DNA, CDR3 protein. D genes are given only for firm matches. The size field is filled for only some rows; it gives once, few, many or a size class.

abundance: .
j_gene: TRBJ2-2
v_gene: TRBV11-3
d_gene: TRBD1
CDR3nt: TGTGCCAGCAGCTCCCGGACAGGGTCCGGGGAGCTGTTTTTT
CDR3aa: CASSSRTGSGELFF

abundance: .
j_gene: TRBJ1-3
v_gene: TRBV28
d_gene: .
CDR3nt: TGTGCCAGCAGTTTGTTAGGAGGAAACACCATATATTTT
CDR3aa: CASSLLGGNTIYF

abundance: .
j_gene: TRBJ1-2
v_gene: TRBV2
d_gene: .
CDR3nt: TGTGCCAGCAGTGTGGACGGCTATGGCTACACCTTC
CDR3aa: CASSVDGYGYTF

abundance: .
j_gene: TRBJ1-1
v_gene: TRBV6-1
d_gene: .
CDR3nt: TGTGCCAGCAGTGAACATCGAGCTGGGACGCCTATTCGTACTGAAGCTTTCTTT
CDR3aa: CASSEHRAGTPIRTEAFF

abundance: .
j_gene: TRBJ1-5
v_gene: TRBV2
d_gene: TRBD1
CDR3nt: TGTGCCAGCAGGAGTGGGACAGCCTCAAGCCAACCCCAGCATTTT
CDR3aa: CASRSGTASSQPQHF

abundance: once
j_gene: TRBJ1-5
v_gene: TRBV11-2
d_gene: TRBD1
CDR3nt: TGTGCCAGCAGCTTAGAGGGATCGGGACAGGGAACGTTCGTTGGTCAGCCCCAGCATTTT
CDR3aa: CASSLEGSGQGTFVGQPQHF

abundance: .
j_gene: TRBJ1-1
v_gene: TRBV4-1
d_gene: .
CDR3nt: TGCGCCAGCAGCCAAGGCCGGAGGACGGCCCTGAACACTGAAGCTTTCTTT
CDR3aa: CASSQGRRTALNTEAFF

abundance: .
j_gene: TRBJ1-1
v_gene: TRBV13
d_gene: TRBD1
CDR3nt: TGTGCCAGCAGCCCCCGGCCTGGGACAGGGGGCAACACTGAAGCTTTCTTT
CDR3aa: CASSPRPGTGGNTEAFF

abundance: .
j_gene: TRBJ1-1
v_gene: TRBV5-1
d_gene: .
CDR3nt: TGCGCCAGCAGCTTTAGGGACAAGAACACTGAAGCTTTCTTT
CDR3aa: CASSFRDKNTEAFF

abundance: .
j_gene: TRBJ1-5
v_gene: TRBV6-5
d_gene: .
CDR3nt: TGTGCCAGCAGTTGGACGGACGATAGCAATCAGCCCCAGCATTTT
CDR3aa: CASSWTDDSNQPQHF

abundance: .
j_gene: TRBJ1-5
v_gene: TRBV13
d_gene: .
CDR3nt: TGTGCCAGCAGCTTAGGGCCTGGCCAGCCCCAGCATTTT
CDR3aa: CASSLGPGQPQHF

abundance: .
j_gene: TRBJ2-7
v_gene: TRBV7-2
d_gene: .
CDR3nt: TGTGCCAGCAGCTTTCCCGAACGCGTTCTCTACGAGCAGTACTTC
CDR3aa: CASSFPERVLYEQYF

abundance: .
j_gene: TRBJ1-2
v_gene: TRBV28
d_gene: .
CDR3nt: TGTGCCAGCACCCCAGGAGGGCAGGGGAATGTCCCGAACTATGGCTACACCTTC
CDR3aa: CASTPGGQGNVPNYGYTF

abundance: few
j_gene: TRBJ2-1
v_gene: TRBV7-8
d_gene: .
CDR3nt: TGTGCCAGCAGCCCCCTGTCTGCGGGAACGTACAATGAGCAGTTCTTC
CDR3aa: CASSPLSAGTYNEQFF

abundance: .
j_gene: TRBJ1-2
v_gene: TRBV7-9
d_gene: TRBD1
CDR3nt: TGTGCCAGCAGCGCGCCCCAACACAGGGGGAACTATGGCTACACCTTC
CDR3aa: CASSAPQHRGNYGYTF

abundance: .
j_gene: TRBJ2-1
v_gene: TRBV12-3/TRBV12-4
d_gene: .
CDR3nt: TGTGCCAGCAGCTTTAACGGGTTCGATGAGCAGTTCTTC
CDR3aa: CASSFNGFDEQFF

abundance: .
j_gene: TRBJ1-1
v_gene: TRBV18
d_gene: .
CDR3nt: TGTGCCAGCTCCGGACTAGAAAGATTAAGGAACACTGAAGCTTTCTTT
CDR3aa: CASSGLERLRNTEAFF